This TCR beta chain derives from a study of blood T cells in healthy people across ages. Study results and limitations: Naive T cell percentage and TCR beta diversity correlated strongly.

Comment on this clonotype: Antigen: not known.

The length of the CDR3 is 17 residues. The second PCR ran about 6 to 12 cycles with a sample-barcoded 5' primer and J-beta primers. TCRdb analysed the 5' RACE reads with MiXCR anew, one entry per CDR3 protein. This sample yields around 1,500,000 distinct CDR3 sequences, of which 28% are seen a single time; roughly 8% belongs to the top ten. The receptor comes from a woman younger than 45 in good health. The gene calls are TRBV21-1 and TRBJ2-1. TRBV21-1 is a documented pseudogene. Sequenced sample: blood. CDR3 in DNA: TGTGCCAGCAGCAAAGTTAAATCACTCAGCTCCCACAATGAGCAGTTCTTC. Translated, it gives CASSKVKSLSSHNEQFF.